This T cell receptor (beta chain) was recovered during a study of T-cell memory formation after mild COVID-19. Regarding the study as a whole: Later expanders leaned CD4+, whereas clones that contracted between day 15 and 85 were balanced CD4/CD8. Cross-reactive memory apparently joined, as some responding clones appeared in pre-infection memory.

5'RACE, which relied on constant-segment primers, yielded TCR alpha and TCR beta cDNA libraries carrying sample barcodes and UMIs. MiXCR, applied by TCRdb to the 5' RACE reads, yields one record per CDR3 protein. Of hundreds of thousands of distinct CDR3 sequences detected, roughly 22% appear once; the ten largest clones hold under 15%. On this clonotype itself: Its target is not known.

This CDR3 contains 14 residues. The germline V gene has CDR1 MNHNY and CDR2 SVGAGI (reference sequence). The V and J ends lost 6 bases and 6 bases, in that order; junction bases with no gene match: 4. The rearrangement joins TRBV6-6 to TRBJ2-3; the match to TRBD1 covers 12 bases. Sequences were obtained from PBMCs or a T cell subset sorted from them (not recorded which). The sequence derives from an adult woman who had mild COVID-19 (a few samples of this study predate the infection). Cell type and time point are not known. CDR3 nucleotide sequence: TGTGCCAGCAGGGGGACAGGGGGCGAGGATACGCAGTATTTT. Translation gives CASRGTGGEDTQYF.